This TCR beta chain derives from a study of response to subunit inactivated influenza vaccine. MiXCR was run by TCRdb on the RT-PCR reads, yielding one entry per CDR3 protein. The profile shows about 480,000 distinct CDR3 sequences, under 15% of them singletons. This clonotype was seen a few times. Its cognate antigen is unknown. In germline, CDR1 is SGHRS, CDR2 YFSETQ. V dropped 4 bases and J dropped 6; count of bases not matched to a gene: 6. The CDR3 covers 14 residues. Notes on the study in general: It was suggested by the authors that few new T cells are recruited by each seasonal influenza vaccination.

This sequence joins TRBV5-1 and TRBJ2-1, with 8 bases identical to TRBD2. The sample consisted of PBMCs from blood, taken 35 to 45 days after vaccination. The TCR sequence derives from a man aged 45-65 years who received an inactivated influenza vaccine. The CDR3 bases are TGCGCCAGCAGCCCCGCCGGGACTAGCAATGAGCAGTTCTTC. This translates into CASSPAGTSNEQFF.